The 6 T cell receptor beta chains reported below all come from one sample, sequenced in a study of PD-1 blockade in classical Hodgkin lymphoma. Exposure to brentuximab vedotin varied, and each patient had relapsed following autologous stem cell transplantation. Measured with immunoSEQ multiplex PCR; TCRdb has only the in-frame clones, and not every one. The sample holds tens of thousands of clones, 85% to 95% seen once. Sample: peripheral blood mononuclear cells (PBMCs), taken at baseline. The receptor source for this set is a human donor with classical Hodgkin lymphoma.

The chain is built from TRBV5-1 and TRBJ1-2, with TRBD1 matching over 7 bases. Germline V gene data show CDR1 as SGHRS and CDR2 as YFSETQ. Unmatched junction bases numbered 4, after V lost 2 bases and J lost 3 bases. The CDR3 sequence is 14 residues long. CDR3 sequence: CASSFRGSDYGYTF. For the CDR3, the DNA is TGCGCCAGCAGCTTCAGGGGGAGCGACTATGGCTACACCTTC.

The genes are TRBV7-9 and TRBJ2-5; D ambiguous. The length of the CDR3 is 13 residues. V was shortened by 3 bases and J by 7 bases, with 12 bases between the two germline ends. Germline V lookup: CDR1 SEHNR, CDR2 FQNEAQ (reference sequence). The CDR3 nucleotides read TGTGCCAGCAGCTTTTCTAGAGATGGGACCCAGTACTTC. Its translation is CASSFSRDGTQYF.

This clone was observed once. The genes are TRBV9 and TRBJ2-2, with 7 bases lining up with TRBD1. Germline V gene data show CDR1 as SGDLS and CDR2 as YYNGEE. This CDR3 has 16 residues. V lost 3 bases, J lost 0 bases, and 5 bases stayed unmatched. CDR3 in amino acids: CASSARTGSNTGELFF. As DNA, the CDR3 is TGTGCCAGCAGCGCCAGGACAGGCTCGAACACCGGGGAGCTGTTTTTT.

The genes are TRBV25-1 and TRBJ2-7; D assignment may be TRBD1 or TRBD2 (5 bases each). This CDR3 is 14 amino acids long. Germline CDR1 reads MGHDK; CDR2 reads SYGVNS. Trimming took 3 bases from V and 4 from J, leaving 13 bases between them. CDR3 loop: CASSDLGVAYEQYF. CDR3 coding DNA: TGTGCCAGCAGTGATCTGGGGGTTGCTTACGAGCAGTACTTC.

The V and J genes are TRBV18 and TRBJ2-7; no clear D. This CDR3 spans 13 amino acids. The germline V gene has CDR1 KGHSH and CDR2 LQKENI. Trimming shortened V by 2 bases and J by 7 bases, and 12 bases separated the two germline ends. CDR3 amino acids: CASSPGSAGEQYF. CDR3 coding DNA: TGTGCCAGCTCACCAGGCTCAGCTGGGGAGCAGTACTTC. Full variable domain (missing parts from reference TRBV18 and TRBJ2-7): NAGVMQNPRHLVRRRGQEARLRCSPMKGHSHVYWYRQLPEEGLKFMVYLQKENIIDESGMPKERFSAEFPKEGPSILRIQQVVRGDSAAYFCASSPGSAGEQYFGPGTRLTVT.

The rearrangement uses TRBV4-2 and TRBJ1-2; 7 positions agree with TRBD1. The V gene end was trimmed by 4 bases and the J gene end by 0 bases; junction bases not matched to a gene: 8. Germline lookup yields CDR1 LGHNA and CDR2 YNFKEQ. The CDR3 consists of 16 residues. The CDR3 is CASSPIQGQTNYGYTF. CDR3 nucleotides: TGTGCCAGCAGCCCCATCCAGGGACAGACTAACTATGGCTACACCTTC.